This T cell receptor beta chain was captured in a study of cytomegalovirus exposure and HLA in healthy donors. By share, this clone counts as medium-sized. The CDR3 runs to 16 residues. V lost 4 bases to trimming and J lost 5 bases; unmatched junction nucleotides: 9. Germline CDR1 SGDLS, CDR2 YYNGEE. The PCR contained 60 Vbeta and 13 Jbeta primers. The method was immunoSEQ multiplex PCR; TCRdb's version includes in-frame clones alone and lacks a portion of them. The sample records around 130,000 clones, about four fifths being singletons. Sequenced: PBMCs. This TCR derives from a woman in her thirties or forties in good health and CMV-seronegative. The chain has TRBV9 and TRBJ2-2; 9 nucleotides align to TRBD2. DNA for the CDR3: TGTGCCAGCAGCTCGGCCGGCGGGGGGGAGACCGGGGAGCTGTTTTTT. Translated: CASSSAGGGETGELFF.